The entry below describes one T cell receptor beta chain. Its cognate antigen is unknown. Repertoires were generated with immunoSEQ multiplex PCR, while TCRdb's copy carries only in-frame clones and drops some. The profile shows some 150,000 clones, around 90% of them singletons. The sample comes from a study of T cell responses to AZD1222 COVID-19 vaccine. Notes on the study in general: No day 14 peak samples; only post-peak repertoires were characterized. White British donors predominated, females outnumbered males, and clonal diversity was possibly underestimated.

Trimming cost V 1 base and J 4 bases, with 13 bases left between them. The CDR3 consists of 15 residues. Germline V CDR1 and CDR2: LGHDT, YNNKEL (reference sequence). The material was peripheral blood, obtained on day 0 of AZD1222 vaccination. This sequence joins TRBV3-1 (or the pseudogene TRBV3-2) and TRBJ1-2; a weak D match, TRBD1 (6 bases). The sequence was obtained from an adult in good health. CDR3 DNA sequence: TGTGCCAGCAGCCAAGGTCGGGGGCTGGCCTATGGCTACACCTTC. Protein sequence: CASSQGRGLAYGYTF.